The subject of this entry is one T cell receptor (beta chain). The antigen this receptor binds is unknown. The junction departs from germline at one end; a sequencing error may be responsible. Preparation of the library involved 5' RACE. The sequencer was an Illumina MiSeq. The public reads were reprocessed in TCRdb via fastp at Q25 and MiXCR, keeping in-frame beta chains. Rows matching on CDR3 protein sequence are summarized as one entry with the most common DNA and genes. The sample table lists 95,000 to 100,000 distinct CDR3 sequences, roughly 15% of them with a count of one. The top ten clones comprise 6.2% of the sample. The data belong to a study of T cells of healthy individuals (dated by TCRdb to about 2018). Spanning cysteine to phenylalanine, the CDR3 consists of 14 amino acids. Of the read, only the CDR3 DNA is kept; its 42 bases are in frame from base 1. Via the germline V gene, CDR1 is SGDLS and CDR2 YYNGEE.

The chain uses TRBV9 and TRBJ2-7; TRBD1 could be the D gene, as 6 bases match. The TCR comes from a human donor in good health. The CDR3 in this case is CTSSVGDISYEQYF. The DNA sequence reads TGTACCAGCAGCGTGGGGGACATCTCCTACGAGCAGTACTTC.